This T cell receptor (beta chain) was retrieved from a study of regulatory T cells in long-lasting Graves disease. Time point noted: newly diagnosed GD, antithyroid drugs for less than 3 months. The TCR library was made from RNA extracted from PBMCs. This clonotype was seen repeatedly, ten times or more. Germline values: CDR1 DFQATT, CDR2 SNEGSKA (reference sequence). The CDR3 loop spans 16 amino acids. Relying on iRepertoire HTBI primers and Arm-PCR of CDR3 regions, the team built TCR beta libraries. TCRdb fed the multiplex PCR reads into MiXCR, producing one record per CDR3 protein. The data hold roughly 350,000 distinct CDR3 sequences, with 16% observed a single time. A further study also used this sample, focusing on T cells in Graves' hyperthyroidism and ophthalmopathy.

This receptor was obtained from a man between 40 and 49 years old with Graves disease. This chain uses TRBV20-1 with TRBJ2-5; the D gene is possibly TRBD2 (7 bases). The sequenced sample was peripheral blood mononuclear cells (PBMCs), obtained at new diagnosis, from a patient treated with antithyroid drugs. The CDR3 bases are TGCAGCGGGGGGAGGGGGACGGGGAGTAACCAAGAGACCCAGTACTTC. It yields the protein CSGGRGTGSNQETQYF.